Given below is one T cell receptor beta chain in context. Its specificity is unknown. These data are taken from a study of T cells in localized non-small cell lung cancer. Study results and caveats: Adjacent lung was found to contain a median roughly 50 of the top 100 tumor clones.

The CDR3 has 14 residues. V was pared by 4 bases and J by 5 bases, with 3 bases of the junction left unmatched. CDR1 is SGHRS and CDR2 is YFSETQ in the germline V gene. Profiling relied on immunoSEQ multiplex PCR, and the TCRdb table lists in-frame clones only, not all of them. The sample includes over 45,000 clones, around 86% seen only once; the top ten take about a sixth. Sample: PBMCs, taken before any cancer treatment. The chain couples TRBV5-1 to TRBJ1-5; 10 nucleotides line up with TRBD1. The receptor's source is a female donor with stage II lung adenocarcinoma. CDR3 coding DNA: TGCGCCAGCAGCCAAGGACAGGGGGATCAGCCCCAGCATTTT. This sequence encodes CASSQGQGDQPQHF.